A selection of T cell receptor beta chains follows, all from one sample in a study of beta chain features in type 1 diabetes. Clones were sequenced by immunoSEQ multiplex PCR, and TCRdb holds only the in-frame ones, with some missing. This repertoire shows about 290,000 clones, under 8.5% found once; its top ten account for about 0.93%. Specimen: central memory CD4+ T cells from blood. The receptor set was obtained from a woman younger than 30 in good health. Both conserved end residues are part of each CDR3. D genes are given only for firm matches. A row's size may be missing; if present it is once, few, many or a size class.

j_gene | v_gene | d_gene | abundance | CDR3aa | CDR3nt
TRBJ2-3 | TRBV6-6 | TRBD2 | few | CASSNLAGGADTQYF | TGTGCCAGCTCAAATCTAGCGGGGGGCGCAGATACGCAGTATTTT
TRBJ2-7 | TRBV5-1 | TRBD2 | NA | CASSLKGTSGSSYEQYF | TGCGCCAGCAGCTTGAAGGGGACTAGCGGGAGCTCCTACGAGCAGTACTTC
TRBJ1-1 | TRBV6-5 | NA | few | CASSQTGNGNTEAFF | TGTGCCAGCAGCCAAACAGGGAATGGGAACACTGAAGCTTTCTTT
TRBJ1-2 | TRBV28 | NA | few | CASSLELSNYGYTF | TGTGCCAGCAGCTTGGAACTATCTAACTATGGCTACACCTTC
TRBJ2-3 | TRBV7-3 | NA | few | CASSTVGIDTQYF | TGTGCCAGCAGTACTGTAGGGATAGATACGCAGTATTTT
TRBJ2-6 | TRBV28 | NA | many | CASSFGQTGANVLTF | TGTGCCAGCAGTTTCGGACAGACGGGGGCCAACGTCCTGACTTTC
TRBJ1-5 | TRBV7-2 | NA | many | CAVAGPNQPQHF | TGTGCCGTGGCAGGGCCCAATCAGCCCCAGCATTTT
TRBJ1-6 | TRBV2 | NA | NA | CASSLQGSDNSPLHF | TGTGCCAGCAGCCTCCAGGGATCCGACAATTCACCCCTCCACTTT
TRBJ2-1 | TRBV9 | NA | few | CASSVDGGSYNEQFF | TGTGCCAGCAGCGTAGATGGTGGCTCCTACAATGAGCAGTTCTTC
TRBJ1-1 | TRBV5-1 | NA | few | CASRLHMNTEAFF | TGCGCCAGCAGGCTCCACATGAACACTGAAGCTTTCTTT
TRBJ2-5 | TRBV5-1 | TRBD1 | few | CASRIRTGLDETQYF | TGCGCCAGCAGAATCCGGACAGGTTTGGACGAGACCCAGTACTTC
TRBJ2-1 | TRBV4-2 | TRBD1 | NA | CASRFTGVNEQFF | TGTGCCAGCAGGTTTACAGGGGTTAATGAGCAGTTCTTC
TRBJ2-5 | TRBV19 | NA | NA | CASSIKNRGGETQYF | TGTGCCAGTAGTATTAAGAACAGGGGAGGGGAGACCCAGTACTTC
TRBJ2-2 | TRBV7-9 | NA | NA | CASNPHSSNTGELFF | TGTGCCAGCAACCCCCACAGTTCGAACACCGGGGAGCTGTTTTTT
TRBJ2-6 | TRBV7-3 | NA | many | CASSLMTLDPDSGANVLTF | TGTGCCAGCAGCTTGATGACACTCGACCCCGACTCTGGGGCCAACGTCCTGACTTTC
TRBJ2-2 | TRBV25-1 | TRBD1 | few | CASKAQGAGGELFF | TGTGCCAGCAAGGCACAGGGGGCAGGCGGGGAGCTGTTTTTT
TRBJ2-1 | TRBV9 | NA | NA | CASSGRVPRSYNEQFF | TGTGCCAGCAGCGGGCGGGTTCCAAGATCCTACAATGAGCAGTTCTTC
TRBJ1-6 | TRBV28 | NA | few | CASSKTILPLHF | TGTGCCAGCAGCAAGACAATTTTGCCCCTCCACTTT
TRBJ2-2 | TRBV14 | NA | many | CASNPDGVGELFF | TGTGCCAGCAACCCAGATGGGGTCGGGGAGCTGTTTTTT
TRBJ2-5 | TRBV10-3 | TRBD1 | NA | CAISEDRGPETQYF | TGTGCCATCAGTGAGGACAGGGGACCGGAGACCCAGTACTTC
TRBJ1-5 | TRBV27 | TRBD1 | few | CASRGSTGGGQPQHF | TGTGCCAGCAGGGGTTCGACAGGGGGAGGCCAGCCCCAGCATTTT
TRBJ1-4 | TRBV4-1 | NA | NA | CASSQDHNKNEKLFF | TGCGCCAGCAGCCAAGACCACAACAAGAATGAAAAACTGTTTTTT
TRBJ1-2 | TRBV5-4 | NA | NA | CASSLQGVGGYTF | TGTGCCAGCAGCTTGCAGGGTGTAGGTGGCTACACCTTC
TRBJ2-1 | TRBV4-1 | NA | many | CASSQVDEQFF | TGCGCCAGCAGCCAGGTTGATGAGCAGTTCTTC
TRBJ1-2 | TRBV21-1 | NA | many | CASSKGQGLYGYTF | TGTGCCAGCAGCAAAGGACAGGGCCTCTATGGCTACACCTTC
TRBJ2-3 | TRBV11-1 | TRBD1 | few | CASSPDRLFTDTQYF | TGTGCCAGCAGCCCGGACAGGCTATTCACAGATACGCAGTATTTT
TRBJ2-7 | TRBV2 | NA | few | CASRRSYEQYF | TGTGCCAGCAGAAGGTCCTACGAGCAGTACTTC
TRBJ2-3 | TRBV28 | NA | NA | CASSVRGTTDTQYF | TGTGCCAGCAGTGTACGGGGCACCACAGATACGCAGTATTTT
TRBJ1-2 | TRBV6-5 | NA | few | CASSYSPQLSNYGYTF | TGTGCCAGCAGTTACTCCCCACAGCTATCTAACTATGGCTACACCTTC
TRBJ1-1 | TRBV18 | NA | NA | CASSPRGAGYTEAFF | TGTGCCAGCTCACCGAGGGGAGCGGGGTACACTGAAGCTTTCTTT
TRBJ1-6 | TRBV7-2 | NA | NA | CASSSPQVESPLHF | TGTGCCAGCAGCTCCCCACAGGTCGAGTCACCCCTCCACTTT
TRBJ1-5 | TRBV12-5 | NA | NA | CASGLESDQPQHF | TGTGCTAGTGGTTTGGAGAGTGATCAGCCCCAGCATTTT
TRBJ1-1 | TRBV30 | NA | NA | CAWGGLGNTEAFF | TGTGCCTGGGGGGGACTGGGGAACACTGAAGCTTTCTTT
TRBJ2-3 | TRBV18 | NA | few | CASSVDSTDTQYF | TGTGCCAGCTCAGTCGATAGCACAGATACGCAGTATTTT
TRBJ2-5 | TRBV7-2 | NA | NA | CASSLARQGQETQYF | TGTGCCAGCAGCTTAGCGAGGCAGGGCCAAGAGACCCAGTACTTC
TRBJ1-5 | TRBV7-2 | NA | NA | CASSAIGTGLKPQHF | TGTGCCAGCAGCGCCATCGGGACCGGGTTGAAGCCCCAGCATTTT
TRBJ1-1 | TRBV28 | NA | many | CASAFHQGNTEAFF | TGTGCCAGCGCCTTTCATCAGGGGAACACTGAAGCTTTCTTT
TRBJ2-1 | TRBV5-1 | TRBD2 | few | CASSLAGLEINEQFF | TGCGCCAGCAGCTTGGCGGGACTAGAGATCAATGAGCAGTTCTTC
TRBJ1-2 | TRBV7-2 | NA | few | CASSRDGNNYGYTF | TGTGCCAGCAGCCGAGACGGAAATAACTATGGCTACACCTTC
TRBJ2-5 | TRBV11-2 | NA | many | CASSRSDF | TGTGCCAGCAGCCGGAGTGACTTC
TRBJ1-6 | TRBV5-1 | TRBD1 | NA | CASSFRDRAENSPLHF | TGCGCCAGCAGCTTCCGGGACAGGGCAGAAAATTCACCCCTCCACTTT
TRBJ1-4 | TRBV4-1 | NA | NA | CASSFGGRDEKLFF | TGCGCCAGCAGCTTCGGGGGTCGGGATGAAAAACTGTTTTTT
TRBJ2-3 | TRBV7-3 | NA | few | CASSLRPSRTDTQYF | TGTGCCAGCAGCTTAAGGCCCTCCAGGACAGATACGCAGTATTTT
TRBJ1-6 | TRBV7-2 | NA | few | CASSFFTGSSYNSPLHF | TGTGCCAGCAGCTTCTTCACAGGAAGCTCCTATAATTCACCCCTCCACTTT
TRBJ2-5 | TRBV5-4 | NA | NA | CASNPQGRETQYF | TGTGCCAGCAACCCGCAGGGGCGGGAGACCCAGTACTTC
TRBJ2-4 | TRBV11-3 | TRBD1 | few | CASSKTGGSNIQYF | TGTGCCAGCAGCAAAACAGGGGGGTCAAACATTCAGTACTTC